A single sample gave rise to the 24 T cell receptor beta chains below, sequenced in a study of cytomegalovirus exposure and HLA in healthy donors. 60 Vbeta and 13 Jbeta primers were used in PCR. Generated by immunoSEQ multiplex PCR, the TCRdb table keeps only in-frame clones and is missing some. The sample holds about 130,000 clones. Material: PBMCs. These receptors came from an older woman in good health and CMV-seronegative.

The chain combines TRBV9 with TRBJ1-6; tentatively, D is TRBD1 (6 bases). Germline V gene lookup returns CDR1 SGDLS and CDR2 YYNGEE. The CDR3 extends over 17 amino acids. V was cut by 1 base and J by 9 bases, with 20 bases left in between. The CDR3 region is CASSVRVRGAVFSPLHF. CDR3 bases: TGTGCCAGCAGCGTACGGGTCCGGGGGGCTGTTTTTTCACCCCTCCACTTT.

The V call is TRBV13, the J call TRBJ2-7, with TRBD1 as a possible D gene (6 bases). V lost 3 bases, J lost 2 bases, and 14 bases lay in between. The CDR3 spans 15 residues. Germline CDR1 and CDR2: PRHDT and FYEKMQ (reference sequence). The CDR3 DNA is TGTGCCAGCAGCTTCCTCTTCGGGACACCCTACGAGCAGTACTTC. This gives the protein CASSFLFGTPYEQYF.

The chain combines TRBV6-6 with TRBJ1-3; 7 bases fit TRBD1. V was pared by 6 bases and J by 4 bases, with 9 bases of the junction left unmatched. CDR1 is MNHNY, CDR2 SVGAGI, per germline (reference sequence). This CDR3 is 15 amino acids long. Here the CDR3 reads CASRQSGTDGNTIYF. The CDR3 DNA is TGTGCCAGCAGACAATCTGGGACAGACGGAAACACCATATATTTT.

The rearrangement uses TRBV5-4 and TRBJ2-3; D perhaps matches TRBD1 (5 bases). The CDR3 covers 15 residues. Germline V lookup: CDR1 SGHNT, CDR2 YYREEE (reference sequence). Trimming took 0 bases from V and 6 from J, leaving 14 bases between them. The CDR3 loop is CASSLETLQGDTQYF. The CDR3 nucleotides are TGTGCCAGCAGCTTGGAAACTTTGCAGGGCGATACGCAGTATTTT.

The J gene is TRBJ2-7, the V gene TRBV6-1, with 7 bases identical to TRBD1. This CDR3 is 15 amino acids long. Per germline, CDR1 MNHNS and CDR2 SASEGT. The junction had 3 bases not matched to a gene; V was cut back by 1 base and J by 0 bases. The DNA for the CDR3 is TGTGCCAGCAGTGAAGAGGGGGCTGGCTCCTACGAGCAGTACTTC. It yields the protein CASSEEGAGSYEQYF.

With regard to this clone: Other DNA sequences from this sample encode an identical CDR3 as well. The chain employs TRBV6-1 and TRBJ2-5, with 7 bases fitting TRBD1. V was clipped by 11 bases and J by 3 bases; unmatched bases: 9. The CDR3 length is 13 residues. The germline V gene encodes CDR1 MNHNS and CDR2 SASEGT. This CDR3 is CASLGQPKETQYF. The DNA of the CDR3 is TGTGCCTCCCTGGGACAGCCAAAAGAGACCCAGTACTTC.

Comment on this clone: Relative to the germline gene, one junction end is altered; a read error may explain this. The chain links TRBV7-2 to TRBJ1-5; D is perhaps TRBD1 (6 bases). Germline values: CDR1 SGHTA, CDR2 FQGNSA. The CDR3 has 15 residues. CDR3 protein: CASSASGAINQSQHF. The CDR3 nucleotides read TGTGCCAGCAGCGCTTCAGGGGCTATCAATCAGTCCCAGCATTTT.

This sequence joins TRBV4-1 and TRBJ2-5; D is ambiguous. V was cut by 1 base and J by 2 bases, with 11 bases left in between. From germline, CDR1 is MGHRA and CDR2 YSYEKL. The CDR3 is 15 residues long. The CDR3 region has the DNA TGCGCCAGCAGCCAAGCCCCAGGCCTACAAGAGACCCAGTACTTC. Residues: CASSQAPGLQETQYF.

The chain employs TRBV7-8 and TRBJ2-2; TRBD1 might be the D (6 bases). CDR1 SGHVS and CDR2 FQNEAQ come from the germline V gene. Trimming pared 5 bases from V and 3 bases from J, leaving 13 bases between. This CDR3 has 15 amino acids. The CDR3: CASSAQGADTGELFF. The CDR3 DNA is TGTGCCAGCAGCGCACAGGGCGCGGACACCGGGGAGCTGTTTTTT.

The DNA for the CDR3 is TGTGCCAGCAGCGTAGGACTAGCGGAGACCTACGAGCAGTACTTC. Its translation: CASSVGLAETYEQYF. The chain is built from TRBV9 and TRBJ2-7, with TRBD2 identical over 9 bases. The junction had 3 bases not matched to a gene; V was cut back by 0 bases and J by 2 bases. The CDR3 is 15 residues long. Germline-derived CDR1 and CDR2 are SGDLS and YYNGEE.

The V gene is TRBV5-1, the J gene TRBJ1-1, with D tentatively TRBD1 (6 bases). The CDR3 extends over 14 amino acids. The V end was cut by 6 bases, the J end by 1 base, with 13 bases between. CDR1 and CDR2 (germline): SGHRS, YFSETQ. CDR3 DNA sequence: TGCGCCAGCAACATACAGGGTACGAACACTGAAGCTTTCTTT. Residues: CASNIQGTNTEAFF.

V is TRBV19 and J is TRBJ1-2; possibly TRBD1 for D (6 bases). Germline V gene data show CDR1 as LNHDA and CDR2 as SQIVND (reference sequence). Trimming shortened V by 5 bases and J by 1 base, and 20 bases separated the two germline ends. The CDR3 has 17 residues. CDR3 bases: TGTGCCAGTAGTGAAGGTACCGGGACAAAAGTTAACTATGGCTACACCTTC. Its translation: CASSEGTGTKVNYGYTF.

The V call is TRBV30, the J call TRBJ1-2; 7 bases map to TRBD1. Germline V gene lookup returns CDR1 GTSNPN and CDR2 SVGIG (reference sequence). The CDR3 is 14 residues long. V dropped 3 bases and J dropped 2; count of bases not matched to a gene: 6. The DNA for the CDR3 is TGTGCCTGGAGCCGGACAGGTCCAAACTATGGCTACACCTTC. Its translation: CAWSRTGPNYGYTF.

The gene calls are TRBV28 and TRBJ1-1; 12 bases agree with TRBD1. V lost 6 bases to trimming and J lost 6 bases; unmatched junction nucleotides: 5. This CDR3 contains 14 residues. Looked up from germline, CDR1 is MDHEN and CDR2 is SYDVKM. The chain's CDR3 is CASSSGQGAAEAFF. CDR3 sequence (DNA): TGTGCCAGCAGCTCGGGACAGGGGGCGGCTGAAGCTTTCTTT.

V gene TRBV2 combines with J gene TRBJ2-2; D is perhaps TRBD2 (5 bases). The V end was cut by 7 bases, the J end by 4 bases, with 16 bases between. Germline assignment: CDR1 SNHLY and CDR2 FYNNEI. CDR3 length: 15 residues. The CDR3 DNA sequence: TGTGCCAGCATCGCGGGCCGGCCCGGCACCGGGGAGCTGTTTTTT. The encoded protein is CASIAGRPGTGELFF.

The V gene is TRBV30, the J gene TRBJ1-1; the D is unclear. Trimming removed 7 bases at V and 7 bases at J, with 16 bases between. The V gene's germline CDR1 is GTSNPN and CDR2 SVGIG (reference sequence). CDR3 length: 12 amino acids. CDR3 sequence: CAFLSEVGEAFF. The CDR3 bases are TGTGCCTTCCTCTCAGAGGTAGGTGAAGCTTTCTTT.

V usage is TRBV2 and J usage is TRBJ2-1; TRBD2 matches 7 bases. The CDR3 covers 15 residues. The V segment lost 7 bases and the J segment 9 bases; nucleotides outside the gene matches: 15. Germline V gene sequence: CDR1 SNHLY, CDR2 FYNNEI. The CDR3 is CASMVGGLVFSEQFF. The CDR3 DNA sequence: TGTGCCAGCATGGTAGGAGGACTAGTTTTTAGTGAGCAGTTCTTC.

The chain couples TRBV15 to TRBJ1-5; the D is unclear. Germline V gives CDR1 LNHNV, CDR2 YYDKDF (reference sequence). The CDR3 extends over 15 amino acids. V lost 0 bases and J lost 1, with 7 bases in between. The CDR3 loop reads CATSRDKASNQPQHF. CDR3 sequence (DNA): TGTGCCACCAGCAGAGATAAAGCCAGCAATCAGCCCCAGCATTTT.

The chain couples TRBV5-1 to TRBJ2-2, with TRBD2 matching over 8 bases. Germline assignment: CDR1 SGHRS and CDR2 YFSETQ. The V segment lost 0 bases and the J segment 4 bases; nucleotides outside the gene matches: 2. The CDR3 covers 15 residues. Here the CDR3 reads CASSLAAGGTGELFF. CDR3 nucleotide sequence: TGCGCCAGCAGCTTGGCCGCGGGAGGCACCGGGGAGCTGTTTTTT. Filled out from reference TRBV5-1 and TRBJ2-2, the complete variable domain reads KAGVTQTPRYLIKTRGQQVTLSCSPISGHRSVSWYQQTPGQGLQFLFEYFSETQRNKGNFPGRFSGRQFSNSRSEMNVSTLELGDSALYLCASSLAAGGTGELFFGEGSRLTVL.

V and J are TRBV10-3 and TRBJ2-1, with 15 bases fitting TRBD2. In germline, CDR1 is ENHRY, CDR2 SYGVKD. Trimming at V came to 10 bases and at J to 9 bases, leaving 16 bases not matched to a gene. CDR3 length equals 17 residues. CDR3 sequence reads: CATSAGLAGGPDGEQFF. The CDR3 nucleotides read TGTGCCACCAGCGCCGGACTAGCGGGAGGGCCGGACGGTGAGCAGTTCTTC.

The gene calls are TRBV5-1 and TRBJ1-1; no clear D. V was trimmed by 0 bases and J by 1 base, leaving 13 bases between them. The germline V gene has CDR1 SGHRS and CDR2 YFSETQ. The CDR3 spans 16 residues. The DNA of the CDR3 is TGCGCCAGCAGCTTGGCCCCGGGTGGCCGGAACACTGAAGCTTTCTTT. Its translation is CASSLAPGGRNTEAFF.

The rearrangement joins TRBV5-1 to TRBJ2-7, with 9 bases matching TRBD2. CDR3 length: 19 amino acids. After removal of 1 base from V and 3 bases from J, the junction contained 17 bases not matched to a gene. Germline CDR1 is SGHRS and CDR2 is YFSETQ. The CDR3 reads CASSLPYQISGGSDYEQYF. CDR3 bases: TGCGCCAGCAGCTTGCCATATCAAATTAGCGGGGGCTCTGACTACGAGCAGTACTTC.

The chain combines TRBV5-1 with TRBJ2-7; a weak D match, TRBD2 (5 bases). Germline V lookup: CDR1 SGHRS, CDR2 YFSETQ. The CDR3 loop spans 13 amino acids. Trimming took off 4 bases at V and 1 base at J, with 9 bases between the two ends. CDR3 protein: CASSIGMSYEQYF. CDR3 coding DNA: TGCGCCAGCAGCATCGGGATGTCCTACGAGCAGTACTTC.

The chain joins TRBV19 to TRBJ1-2; no definite D call. This CDR3 comprises 15 residues. CDR1 is LNHDA, CDR2 SQIVND, per germline (reference sequence). V dropped 4 bases and J dropped 2 bases, with 14 bases sitting between them. CDR3 region: CASSSMRAENYGYTF. The CDR3 DNA reads as TGTGCCAGTAGTAGCATGAGGGCTGAGAACTATGGCTACACCTTC.